The entry below gives a single TCR beta chain sequence along with its context. Sequencing was performed with immunoSEQ multiplex PCR; in TCRdb, only in-frame clones are kept and a portion is missing. This table has 120,000 or so clones, more than 75% appearing once. This sample stems from a study of identifying expanded T cells in peripheral blood. The clonotype comes from a person between 18 and 75 years old in good health. The specimen was blood.

The CDR3 reads CASSISGTAGTNSPLHF. The DNA for the CDR3 is TGTGCCAGTAGTATATCAGGGACAGCGGGCACGAATTCACCCCTCCACTTT. The chain links TRBV19 to TRBJ1-6; 7 bases are a match to TRBD1. The CDR3 totals 17 residues. The V gene end was trimmed by 2 bases and the J gene end by 7 bases; junction bases not matched to a gene: 11. CDR1 is LNHDA and CDR2 is SQIVND in the germline V gene (reference sequence).